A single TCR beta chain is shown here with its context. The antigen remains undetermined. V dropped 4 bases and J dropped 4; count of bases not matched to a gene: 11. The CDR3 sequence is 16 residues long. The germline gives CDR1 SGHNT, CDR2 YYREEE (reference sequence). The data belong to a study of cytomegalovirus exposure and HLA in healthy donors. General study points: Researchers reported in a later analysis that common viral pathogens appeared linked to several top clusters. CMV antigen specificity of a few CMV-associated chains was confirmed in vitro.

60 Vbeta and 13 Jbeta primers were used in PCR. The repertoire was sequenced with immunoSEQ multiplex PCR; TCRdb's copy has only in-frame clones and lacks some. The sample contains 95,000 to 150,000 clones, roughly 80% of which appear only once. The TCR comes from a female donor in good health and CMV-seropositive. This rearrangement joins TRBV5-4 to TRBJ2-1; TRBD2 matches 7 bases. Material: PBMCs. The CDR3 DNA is TGTGCCAGCAGCCTTGGGTTGGGGGGGGGATACAATGAGCAGTTCTTC. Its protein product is CASSLGLGGGYNEQFF.